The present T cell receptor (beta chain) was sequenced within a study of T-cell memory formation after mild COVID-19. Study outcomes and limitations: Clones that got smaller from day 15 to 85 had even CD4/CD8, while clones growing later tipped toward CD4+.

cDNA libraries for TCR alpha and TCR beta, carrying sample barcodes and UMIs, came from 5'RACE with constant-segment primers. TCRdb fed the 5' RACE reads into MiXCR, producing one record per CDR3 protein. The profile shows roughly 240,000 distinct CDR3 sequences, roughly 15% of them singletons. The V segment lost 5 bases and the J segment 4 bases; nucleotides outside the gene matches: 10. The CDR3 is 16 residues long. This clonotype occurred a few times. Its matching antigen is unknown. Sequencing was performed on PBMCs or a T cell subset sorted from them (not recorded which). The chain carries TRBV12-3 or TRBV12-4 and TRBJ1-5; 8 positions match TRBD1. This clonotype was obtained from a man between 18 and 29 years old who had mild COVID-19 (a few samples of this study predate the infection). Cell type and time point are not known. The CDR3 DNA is TGTGCCAGCAGTCTTGTCGGACAGGGTAGGAATCAGCCCCAGCATTTT. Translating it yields CASSLVGQGRNQPQHF.